This T cell receptor (beta chain) originates from a study of cytomegalovirus exposure and HLA in healthy donors (dated by TCRdb to about 2017). Background for the entire study: An earlier analysis of 587 of the donors reported about 280 Gb of sequence data and around 100 million unique TCR beta sequences obtained from roughly 170 million T cells. Both class I and class II loci were covered by HLA typing, at four-digit resolution. A separate validation cohort of more than 100 different subjects was used in addition to the roughly 670-subject first cohort. Rather than drawing on any new phenotypic data, the later analysis identified candidate immune exposures from TCR beta sequences and the way those sequences occurred across donors. Four to six DR-DQ haplotypes were handled as single units for association and clustering because linkage in the cohort was strong. The number of donors typed differed by locus, with roughly 629-640 for A, B, C, DRB1 and DQB1, 522 for DQA1, over 600 for DPA1, and around 460 for DPB1. An early release covering roughly 640 HLA-typed donors comprised roughly 300 gigabases of sequencing data and around 85 million unique TCR sequences. Donor age, sex, ethnicity and CMV serostatus were compiled together with the repertoire data. Of the approximately 370 genotyped donors, 81% were placed in the genetic ancestry cluster associated with self-reported Caucasian donors. In a later genetic analysis, genome-wide SNP genotypes for about 65% of the roughly 700 donors were used, and that subset was treated as a discovery cohort. All discovery cohort repertoires had been generated using a single sequencing platform. To predict cytomegalovirus infection status, the study combined high-throughput TCR immunosequencing, statistical association of individual TCRs with disease status, and machine learning. Across around 400 genotyped donors of the cohort, an average of about 240,000 unique TCR beta nucleotide sequences per donor were sequenced, and roughly 20% of those sequences were non-productive. The T cell repertoires of about 700 subjects were profiled by immunosequencing and related to cytomegalovirus serostatus. The study was designed to test whether signatures of past pathogen exposure could be identified by cataloging public T cell receptors. A later analysis re-examined previously published TCR beta repertoires from roughly 720 donors and added high-resolution HLA genotyping to investigate patterns of TCR occurrence. In an earlier analysis of over 550 of the donors, high-throughput TCR beta sequencing was used to judge whether each TCR beta V gene segment behaved as functional or pseudogenic. Study-wide conclusions, independent of this receptor: Immune exposure information for the cohort was limited to CMV serostatus. Because some donors lacked HLA typing at each locus, the association tests relied only on the typed subset. The presence/absence analyses assumed that sequencing depth was roughly uniform across donors, and that assumption may not be true. Compared with the roughly 600-donor mean, donors in an Asian-associated ancestry cluster had fewer N-insertions in productive TCRs, according to a later genetic analysis. A few of the identified cytomegalovirus-associated TCR beta chains were confirmed in vitro to be specific for cytomegalovirus antigens. Correlated functional status among segregating V segments might reflect linkage disequilibrium, but an unknown experimental factor could not be ruled out. Assigning TCR associations to individual alleles was difficult when HLA alleles, especially DR and DQ, strongly co-occurred. Some IMGT-functional V segments, including TRBV6-2 and TRBV6-3, could not be told apart with the 87-base-pair reads, so those segments were excluded. Compared with equally common non-associated chains, HLA-associated TCR beta chains in a later analysis were more clonally expanded and had lower generation probabilities. The study listed 150 to 200 TCR beta chains as associated with cytomegalovirus. A further reported finding was that TCR beta sequences accurately predicted the HLA-A and HLA-B alleles for most subjects in the first cohort. In an earlier analysis of about 600 of the donors, most TCR beta V segments appeared in productive rearrangements about 87% or about 30% of the time, broadly matching IMGT annotations. Most TCR sequences were observed very rarely across donors, whereas some public TCRs were present in many individuals. The sequencing pipeline was judged likely to have produced a cluster of highly shared sequence variants as a technical artifact. An association between a missense DCLRE1C variant and V-gene and J-gene trimming of TCR beta chains was found in a later genetic analysis and replicated in an independent cohort. The classifier was reported to diagnose cytomegalovirus status with high specificity and sensitivity in both the original and validation cohorts. According to a later analysis, TCR association rates differed among HLA loci, with DRB1 alleles showing the most associated TCRs and HLA-C alleles showing the fewest. Over 15 rarely observed V segments, including chromosome 9 orphons, were excluded from the earlier analysis of some 590 of the donors because counts were too low. A later analysis associated 16,951 TCR beta sequences with specific HLA alleles at a false discovery rate of 0.05. According to a later analysis, most CMV-associated TCR beta chains appeared to be HLA-restricted, and the HLA associations seemed to be driven largely by CMV exposure. According to a later analysis, parvovirus B19, influenza, CMV and Epstein-Barr virus appeared linked to several top co-occurrence clusters. According to the authors, the approach could potentially be generalized to other disease states and immunological phenotypes. In this cohort, only TCR beta chains were sequenced, and detectable features were limited by the absence of alpha or paired-chain data.

The germline V gene (reference sequence) yields MNHEY for CDR1 and SMNVEV for CDR2. V was cut back by 5 bases and J by 4 bases, leaving a gap of 6 bases between them. From cysteine to phenylalanine, the CDR3 is 12 amino acids long. Of the read, only the CDR3 DNA is kept; its 36 bases are in frame from base 1. Concerning this clone: Its antigen specificity is not known. One base away there is no much larger clone; base qualities are not given.

Library generation was performed with the immunoSEQ multiplex PCR assay. A mixture of 60 forward primers for TCR Vbeta segments and 13 reverse primers for TCR Jbeta segments was used in the multiplex PCR. The CDR3 region of rearranged TCR beta genes was amplified from genomic DNA with a multiplex PCR assay. The amplified TCR beta libraries were sequenced on the Illumina HiSeq System as 87-base-pair reads. Processing in the source paper ran as follows. A later analysis counted approximately 84 million unique TCR beta chains across the 500 to 850 repertoires, and 9.5 million to 11 million of these chains were shared by at least two donors. Raw reads were error-corrected and collapsed into unique sequences by a nearest-neighbor algorithm in which closely related sequences were merged to remove PCR and sequencing errors. To assign V, D and J gene segments, CDR3 sequences were aligned to IMGT reference sequences. For a sequence to be retained, at least a six-nucleotide match to both a V gene segment and a J gene segment was required. Rearrangements were classified as productive when the CDR3 lacked stop codons and remained in frame with V and J, and all other rearrangements were classified as non-productive. CDR3 was defined according to IMGT convention as the region running from the second conserved V-encoded cysteine to the conserved J-encoded phenylalanine. Sequences without an unambiguous match to a single V gene segment were excluded from the earlier analysis of about 630 of the donors. In an earlier analysis of around 590 of the donors, a V segment was called functional when productive rearrangements were above 56.7%, and segregating when the standard deviation between donors exceeded 5%. A statistical classification framework was built to diagnose cytomegalovirus status from the catalog of TCR beta chain sequences. In a later analysis, TCR nucleotide sequences were compared against IMGT/GENE-DB human TR gene sequences so that V and J genes could be assigned. The TCRdist pipeline was used in a later analysis to assign CDR3 sequences and most-parsimonious VDJ recombination scenarios. A later analysis defined each TCR beta chain by its CDR3 amino acid sequence plus V-gene family, and excluded reads lacking a unique V-gene family. As a way to deal with suspected cross-contamination and a sequencing artifact, a later analysis dropped approximately 590 nucleotide sequences that were highly shared and had low generation probability. A later analysis calculated a clonal expansion index for each public chain from normalized within-repertoire ranks of inferred template counts. In a later analysis, generation probabilities were computed with a VDJ recombination model fitted to out-of-frame rearrangements, and the resulting probabilities were checked against IGoR. In a later analysis, TCR-TCR, TCR-HLA and TCR-CMV co-occurrence was scored with hypergeometric tests, and a repertoire-size bias correction was applied to TCR pairs. To estimate false discovery rates, a later analysis permuted the HLA or CMV assignments 20 times. A later analysis grouped co-occurring TCRs with DBSCAN, adding TCRdist sequence similarity when clustering within HLA-allele-positive subsets. For co-occurrence clustering, repertoires with fewer than 30,000 or more than 120,000 public chains were excluded, along with roughly 5 repertoires with anomalous nucleotide sharing. TCRdb mirrors the immuneACCESS table, restricted to in-frame sequences. Some clones are absent from its copies; in checked studies, under half trace to an unresolved V gene, and the reason for the others is unknown. The V and J calls and clone size are taken from that table; D and trimming were inferred from the DNA. The sample includes 220,000 or so clones, with approximately 70% observed a single time. The ten largest clones capture approximately 1.7% of the sample.

The cohort consisted of 600 to 700 healthy bone marrow donors. All cohort members were sampled while nominally healthy, although unrecorded immune exposures were likely present. The donor was CMV seronegative and belonged to the group of around 350 seronegative cohort members. Every donor gave a peripheral blood sample, and the peripheral blood mononuclear cells from that sample were used for TCR beta sequencing. The Qiagen DNeasy Blood Extraction Kit was used to extract genomic DNA from the blood cell samples. The clonotype was recovered from a woman aged 25-40 years in good health and CMV-seronegative. The sequenced sample consisted of PBMCs. Recombination connected TRBV27 to TRBJ1-5; there is no confident call for the D gene. CDR3 region: CASSPVNQPQHF. The nucleotide sequence reads TGTGCCAGCAGTCCCGTAAATCAGCCCCAGCATTTT.